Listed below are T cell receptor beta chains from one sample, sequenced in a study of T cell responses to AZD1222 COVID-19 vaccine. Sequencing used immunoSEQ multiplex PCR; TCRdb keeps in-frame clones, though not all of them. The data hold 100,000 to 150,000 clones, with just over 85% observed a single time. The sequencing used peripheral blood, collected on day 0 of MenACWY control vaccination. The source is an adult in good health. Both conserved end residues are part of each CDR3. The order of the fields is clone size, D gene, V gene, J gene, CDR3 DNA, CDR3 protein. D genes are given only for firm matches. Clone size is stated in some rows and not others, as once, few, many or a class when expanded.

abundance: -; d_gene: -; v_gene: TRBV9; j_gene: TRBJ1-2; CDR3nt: TGTGCCAGCAGCGTAGGGGGTGATAACTATGGCTACACCTTC; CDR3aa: CASSVGGDNYGYTF
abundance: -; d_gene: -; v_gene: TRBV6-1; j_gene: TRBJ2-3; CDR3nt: TGTGCCAGCAGTGAGGTAGGAAGCACAGATACGCAGTATTTT; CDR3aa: CASSEVGSTDTQYF
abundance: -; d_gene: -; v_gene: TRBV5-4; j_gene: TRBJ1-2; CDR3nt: TGTGCCAGCAGCTTGGAAACAGCTAACTATGGCTACACCTTC; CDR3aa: CASSLETANYGYTF
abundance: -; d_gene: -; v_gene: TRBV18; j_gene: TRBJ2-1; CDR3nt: TGTGCCAGCTCATACCTAGCCTACAATGAGCAGTTCTTC; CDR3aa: CASSYLAYNEQFF
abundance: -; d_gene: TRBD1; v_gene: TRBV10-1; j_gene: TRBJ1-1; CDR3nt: TGCGCCAGCAGTGGAAACAGGGGCACTGAAGCTTTCTTT; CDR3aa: CASSGNRGTEAFF
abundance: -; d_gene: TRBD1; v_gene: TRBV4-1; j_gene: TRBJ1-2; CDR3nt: TGCGCCAGCAGCCCCTCCGGGACAGGGGGAATTGGCTACACCTTC; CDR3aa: CASSPSGTGGIGYTF
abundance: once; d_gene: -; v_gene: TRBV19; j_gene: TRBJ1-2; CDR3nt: TGTGCCAGTAGTATAGAAGGAAATGGCTACACCTTC; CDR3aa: CASSIEGNGYTF
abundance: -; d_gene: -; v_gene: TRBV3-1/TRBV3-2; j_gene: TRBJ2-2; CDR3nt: TGTGCCAGCAGCCAAGGGCCTTACTCCGCCGGGGAGCTGTTTTTT; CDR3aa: CASSQGPYSAGELFF
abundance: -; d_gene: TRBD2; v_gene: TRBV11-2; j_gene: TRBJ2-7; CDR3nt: TGTGCCAGCAGCTTAGATGGGGGGGTCCCATACTTC; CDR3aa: CASSLDGGVPYF
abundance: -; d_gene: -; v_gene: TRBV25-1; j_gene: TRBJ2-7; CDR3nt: TGTGCCAGCAGTGAATTGGGCAGCCTAACCTACGAGCAGTACTTC; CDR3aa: CASSELGSLTYEQYF
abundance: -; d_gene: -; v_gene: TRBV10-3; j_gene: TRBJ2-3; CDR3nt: TGTGCCATCAGTGAGCTTGCGACAAGAGATACGCAGTATTTT; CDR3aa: CAISELATRDTQYF
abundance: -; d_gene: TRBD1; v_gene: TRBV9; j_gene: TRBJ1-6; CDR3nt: TGTGCCAGCAGCCCGACAGGGAACTCCTATAATTCACCCCTCCACTTT; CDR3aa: CASSPTGNSYNSPLHF
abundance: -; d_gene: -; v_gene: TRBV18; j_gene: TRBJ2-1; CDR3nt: TGTGCCAGCTCACTCTATACAGGGCCTGAGCAGTTCTTC; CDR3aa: CASSLYTGPEQFF
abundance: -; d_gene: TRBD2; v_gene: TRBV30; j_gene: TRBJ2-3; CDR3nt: TGTGCCTGGAGACCCAGATATCTAGCGGGAGTGTCAGATACGCAGTATTTT; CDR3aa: CAWRPRYLAGVSDTQYF
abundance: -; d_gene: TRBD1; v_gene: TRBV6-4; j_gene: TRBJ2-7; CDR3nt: TGTGCCATGGCCCGGGACAGGGGATACGAGCAGTACTTC; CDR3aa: CAMARDRGYEQYF
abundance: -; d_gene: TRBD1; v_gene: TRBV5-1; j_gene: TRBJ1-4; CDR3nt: TGCGCCAGCAGCTGGGACAGGGACTCTAATGAAAAACTGTTTTTT; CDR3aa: CASSWDRDSNEKLFF
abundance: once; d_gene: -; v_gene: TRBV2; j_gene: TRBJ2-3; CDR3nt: TGTGCCAGCACCTTGGACCGCCAGCGGACAGATACGCAGTATTTT; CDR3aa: CASTLDRQRTDTQYF
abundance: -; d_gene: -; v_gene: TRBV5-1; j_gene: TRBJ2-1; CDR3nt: TGCGCCAGCAGCTTGACGGCAACCTACAATGAGCAGTTCTTC; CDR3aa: CASSLTATYNEQFF
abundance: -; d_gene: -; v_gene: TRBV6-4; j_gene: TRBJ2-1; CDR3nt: TGTGCCAGCAGTGATCTCAGTGGGGGTGAGCAGTTCTTC; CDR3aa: CASSDLSGGEQFF
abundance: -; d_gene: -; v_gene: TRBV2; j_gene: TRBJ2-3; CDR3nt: TGTGCCAGCAGTCTTCGTGGCCCTCTGACCCCGGCACAGGGTTTCGGCACAGATACGCAGTATTTT; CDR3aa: CASSLRGPLTPAQGFGTDTQYF
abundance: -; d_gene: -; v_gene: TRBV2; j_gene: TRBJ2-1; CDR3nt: TGTGCCAGCACCCTCAGAGGGTCCGGGGTTTACAATGAGCAGTTCTTC; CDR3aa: CASTLRGSGVYNEQFF
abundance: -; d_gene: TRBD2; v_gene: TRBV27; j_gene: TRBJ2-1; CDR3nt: TGTGCCAGCAGTTTACCCCTCATCGCGGGAGCCGGCAATGAGCAGTTCTTC; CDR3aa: CASSLPLIAGAGNEQFF
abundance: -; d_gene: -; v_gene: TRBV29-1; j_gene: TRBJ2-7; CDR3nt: TGCAGCGCTGGATCGCGGGGCGCCTACGAGCAGTACTTC; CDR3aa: CSAGSRGAYEQYF
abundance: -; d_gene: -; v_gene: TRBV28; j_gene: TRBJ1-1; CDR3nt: TGTGCCAGCAGTTTATGGTCGAACACTGAAGCTTTCTTT; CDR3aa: CASSLWSNTEAFF
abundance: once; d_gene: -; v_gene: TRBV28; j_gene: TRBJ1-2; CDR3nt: TGTGCCAGCAGTTTCAGAAGGACCAACTATGGCTACACCTTC; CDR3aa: CASSFRRTNYGYTF
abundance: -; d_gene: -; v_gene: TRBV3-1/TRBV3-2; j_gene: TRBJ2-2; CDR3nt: TGTGCCAGCAGGGCCGCTGGGGGCGGCGCCGGGGAGCTGTTTTTT; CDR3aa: CASRAAGGGAGELFF
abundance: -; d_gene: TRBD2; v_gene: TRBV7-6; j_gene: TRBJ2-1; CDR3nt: TGTGCCAGCAGCACCGAGCGGGAGGGCCGAGGGGATGAGCAGTTCTTC; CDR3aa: CASSTEREGRGDEQFF
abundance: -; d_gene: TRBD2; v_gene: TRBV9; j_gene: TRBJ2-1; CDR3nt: TGTGCCAGCAGCGTAGGGCCTAGCGGATACAATGAGCAGTTCTTC; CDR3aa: CASSVGPSGYNEQFF
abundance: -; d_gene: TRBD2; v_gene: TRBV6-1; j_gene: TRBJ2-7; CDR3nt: TGTGCCAGCAGTCTTGGACTAGCGGGAGGGTACGAGCAGTACTTC; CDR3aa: CASSLGLAGGYEQYF
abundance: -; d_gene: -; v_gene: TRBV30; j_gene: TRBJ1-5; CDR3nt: TGTGCCTGGAGTGTGAACTCATTGTCGGGGAGCAATCAGCCCCAGCATTTT; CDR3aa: CAWSVNSLSGSNQPQHF
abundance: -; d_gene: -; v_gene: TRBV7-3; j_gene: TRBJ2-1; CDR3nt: TGTGCCAGCAGGCAGGCGGTGGGTAGCTCCTACAATGAGCAGTTCTTC; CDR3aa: CASRQAVGSSYNEQFF
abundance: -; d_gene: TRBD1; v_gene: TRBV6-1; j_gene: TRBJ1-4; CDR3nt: TGTGCCAGCAGTGAGCTGGCCGGGGACAGTCGGGAAAAACTGTTTTTT; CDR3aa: CASSELAGDSREKLFF
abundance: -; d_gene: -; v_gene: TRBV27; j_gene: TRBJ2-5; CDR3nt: TGTGCCAGCAGTCCCCGGACCCGTACTGGCGAGACCCAGTACTTC; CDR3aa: CASSPRTRTGETQYF
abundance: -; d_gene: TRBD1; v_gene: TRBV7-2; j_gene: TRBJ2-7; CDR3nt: TGTGCCAGCAGCTTAGCTACGGGGACAGGACTATATGCGGGAGAGCAGTACTTC; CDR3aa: CASSLATGTGLYAGEQYF
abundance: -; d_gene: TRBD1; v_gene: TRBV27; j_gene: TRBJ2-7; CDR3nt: TGTGCCAGCAGTACAGGGACAGGGGTTTCCGAGCAGTACTTC; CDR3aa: CASSTGTGVSEQYF
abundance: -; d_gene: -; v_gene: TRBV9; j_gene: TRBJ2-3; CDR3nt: TGTGCCAGCAGCGTAGGTTTTAGCGGAAGCACAGATACGCAGTATTTT; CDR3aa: CASSVGFSGSTDTQYF
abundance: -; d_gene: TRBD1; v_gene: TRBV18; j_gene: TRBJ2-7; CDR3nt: TGTGCCAGCTCACCATTGGGGGCAGGGGGCAGCGACGAGCAGTACTTC; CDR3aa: CASSPLGAGGSDEQYF
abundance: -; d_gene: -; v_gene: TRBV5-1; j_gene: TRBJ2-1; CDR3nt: TGCGCCAGCAGCTTAACAGCGGAGCAGTTCTTC; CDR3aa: CASSLTAEQFF
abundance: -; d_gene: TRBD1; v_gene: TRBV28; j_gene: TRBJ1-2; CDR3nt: TGTGCCAGCAGGATACAGGGGAGCTATGGCTACACCTTC; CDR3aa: CASRIQGSYGYTF
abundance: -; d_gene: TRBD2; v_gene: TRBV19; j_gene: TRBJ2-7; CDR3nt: TGTGCCAGTAGTGGGCGGACTAGCGGGTACGAGCAGTACTTC; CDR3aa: CASSGRTSGYEQYF
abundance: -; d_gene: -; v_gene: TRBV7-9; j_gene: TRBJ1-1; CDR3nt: TGTGCCAGCAGAAGAGATCACACTGAAGCTTTCTTT; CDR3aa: CASRRDHTEAFF
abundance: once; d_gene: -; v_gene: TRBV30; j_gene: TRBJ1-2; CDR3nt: TGTGCCTCCAGCCCTCCCTTTGGTGGCTACACCTTC; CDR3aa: CASSPPFGGYTF
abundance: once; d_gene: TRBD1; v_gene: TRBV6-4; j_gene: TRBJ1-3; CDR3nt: TGTGCCAGCAGCGACAGGGCGGGAAACACCATATATTTT; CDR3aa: CASSDRAGNTIYF
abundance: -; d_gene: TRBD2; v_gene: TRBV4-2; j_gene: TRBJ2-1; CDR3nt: TGTGCCAGCAGCCCGGGACTAGCGGGATACAATGAGCAGTTCTTC; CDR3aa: CASSPGLAGYNEQFF
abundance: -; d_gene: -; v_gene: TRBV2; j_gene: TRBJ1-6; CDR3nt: TGTGCCAGCAGGTCGGGGGCGTATAATTCACCCCTCCACTTT; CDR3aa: CASRSGAYNSPLHF
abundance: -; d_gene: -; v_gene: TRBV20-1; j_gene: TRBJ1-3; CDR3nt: TGCAGTGCCGGGAAAGGAAACACCATATATTTT; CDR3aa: CSAGKGNTIYF
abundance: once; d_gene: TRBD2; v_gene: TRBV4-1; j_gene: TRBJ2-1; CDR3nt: TGCGCCAGCAGAGGTAGGGTAGCGGGAGTAGCCAATGAGCAGTTCTTC; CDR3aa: CASRGRVAGVANEQFF
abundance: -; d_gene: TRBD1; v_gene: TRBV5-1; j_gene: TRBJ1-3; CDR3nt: TGCGCCAGCAGCCATAGACAGGGGTTCTCTGGAAACACCATATATTTT; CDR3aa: CASSHRQGFSGNTIYF
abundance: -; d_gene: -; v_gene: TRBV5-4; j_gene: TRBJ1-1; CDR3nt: TGTGCCAGCATATCCCGCCGGGGGGGGCGCGACACTGAAGCTTTCTTT; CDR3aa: CASISRRGGRDTEAFF
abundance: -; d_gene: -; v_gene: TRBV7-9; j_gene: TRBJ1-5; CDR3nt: TGTGCCAGCAGCTTAGGGGCTAGCAATCAGCCCCAGCATTTT; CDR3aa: CASSLGASNQPQHF
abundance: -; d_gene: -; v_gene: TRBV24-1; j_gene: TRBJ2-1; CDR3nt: TGTGCCTCTAAAACAGACATGTCGAGCAAGCAGTTCTTC; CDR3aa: CASKTDMSSKQFF
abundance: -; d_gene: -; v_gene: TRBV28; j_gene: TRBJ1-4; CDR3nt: TGTGCCAGCAGTTTATATTCTTCGCATGGAGAAAAACTGTTTTTT; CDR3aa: CASSLYSSHGEKLFF
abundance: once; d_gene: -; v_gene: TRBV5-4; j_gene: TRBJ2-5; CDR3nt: TGTGCCAGCAGCTTGGGTGTGGGGCTGGAGACCCAGTACTTC; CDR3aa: CASSLGVGLETQYF
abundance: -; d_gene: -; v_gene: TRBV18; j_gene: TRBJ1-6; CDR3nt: TGTGCCAGCTCACCACGTGGGGGTAATTCACCCCTCCACTTT; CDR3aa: CASSPRGGNSPLHF
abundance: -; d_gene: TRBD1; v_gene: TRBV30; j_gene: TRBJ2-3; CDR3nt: TGTGCCTGGGGGACAGGACAGTTCAGCACAGATACGCAGTATTTT; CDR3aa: CAWGTGQFSTDTQYF
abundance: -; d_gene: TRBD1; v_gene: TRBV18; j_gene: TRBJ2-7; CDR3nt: TGTGCCAGCTCACTACGGGACAGCTACGAGCAGTACTTC; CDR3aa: CASSLRDSYEQYF
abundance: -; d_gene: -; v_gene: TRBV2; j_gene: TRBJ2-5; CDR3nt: TGTGCCAGCAGTGAATTAACGATACAAGAGACCCAGTACTTC; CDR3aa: CASSELTIQETQYF
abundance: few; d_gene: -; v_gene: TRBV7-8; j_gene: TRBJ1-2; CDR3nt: TGTGCCAGCAGCTTAATGCCGGGGATTAACTATGGCTACACCTTC; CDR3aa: CASSLMPGINYGYTF
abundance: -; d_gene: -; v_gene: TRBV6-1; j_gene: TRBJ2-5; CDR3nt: TGTGCCAGCAGTGACAGGGGTGGCGAGACCCAGTACTTC; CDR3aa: CASSDRGGETQYF
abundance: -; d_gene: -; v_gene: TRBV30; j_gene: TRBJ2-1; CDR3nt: TGTGCCTGGAATCGACGCGGATCCTACAATGAGCAGTTCTTC; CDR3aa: CAWNRRGSYNEQFF